Below are 30 T cell receptor beta chains sequenced from a single sample in a study of PD-1 blockade in classical Hodgkin lymphoma. Time point given: newly diagnosed, previously untreated cHL patient sample. Clones were sequenced by immunoSEQ multiplex PCR, and TCRdb holds only the in-frame ones, with some missing. The sample yields tens of thousands of clones, approximately 94% seen once. Material: peripheral blood mononuclear cells (PBMCs). The source is a human donor with classical Hodgkin lymphoma.

The gene calls are TRBV7-9 and TRBJ2-6; tentatively, D is TRBD2 (5 bases). V lost 3 bases, J lost 2 bases, and 5 bases lay in between. The germline V gene has CDR1 SEHNR and CDR2 FQNEAQ (reference sequence). CDR3 size: 14 residues. In DNA, the CDR3 is TGTGCCAGCAGCTTCGGGGCTGGGGCCAACGTCCTGACTTTC. It codes for CASSFGAGANVLTF.

The rearrangement uses TRBV4-2 and TRBJ1-5; a weak D match, TRBD1 (6 bases). The germline CDR1 and CDR2 sequences are LGHNA and YNFKEQ. The length of the CDR3 is 15 residues. V dropped 0 bases and J dropped 4 bases, with 10 bases sitting between them. In DNA form, the CDR3 reads TGTGCCAGCAGCCAAGAACAACAGGGTAATCAGCCCCAGCATTTT. This sequence encodes CASSQEQQGNQPQHF.

This chain links TRBV19 with TRBJ2-1; 7 bases match TRBD1. The CDR3 is made up of 17 amino acids. From germline, CDR1 is LNHDA and CDR2 SQIVND (reference sequence). V gave up 5 bases and J gave up 3 bases; unmatched junction bases: 13. In DNA form, the CDR3 reads TGTGCCAGTAGTCCCCACCAGCAGGGGGTAATCTACAATGAGCAGTTCTTC. Translating it yields CASSPHQQGVIYNEQFF.

This rearrangement joins TRBV7-7 to TRBJ2-3, with 10 nucleotides matching TRBD2. The ends lost 5 bases at V and 4 bases at J; junction bases unmatched: 3. Per germline, CDR1 SSHAT and CDR2 FNYEAQ (reference sequence). This CDR3 region has 14 residues. The CDR3 sequence is CASSEGTSADTQYF. The DNA for the CDR3 is TGTGCCAGCAGCGAAGGGACTAGCGCAGATACGCAGTATTTT.

The V call is TRBV14, the J call TRBJ1-1; 7 bases fit TRBD1. Germline V gene lookup returns CDR1 SGHDN and CDR2 FVKESK. This CDR3 is built from 14 residues. Losses at the gene ends were 5 bases for V and 4 bases for J; bases not matched to a gene: 7. CDR3 nucleotide sequence: TGTGCCAGCAGCAGACAGGGTCAGGGCACTGAAGCTTTCTTT. Its translation: CASSRQGQGTEAFF.

The V call is TRBV2, the J call TRBJ1-5, with D tentatively TRBD1 (6 bases). The V end lost 6 bases, the J end lost 11 bases, and 20 bases lay between the germline ends. The CDR3 extends over 14 amino acids. Germline values: CDR1 SNHLY, CDR2 FYNNEI. CDR3 protein: CASSSDRGSRAQHF. The CDR3 DNA reads TGTGCCAGCAGCTCGGACAGAGGGAGTCGGGCCCAGCATTTT.

J is TRBJ1-5 and V is TRBV28; 10 bases are a match to TRBD1. Looked up from germline, CDR1 is MDHEN and CDR2 is SYDVKM. CDR3 length equals 15 residues. The J segment lost 8 bases and the V segment lost 4 bases, leaving 8 bases of the junction unmatched. In DNA form, the CDR3 reads TGTGCCAGCAGTTCTCCCTCGGACAGGGGGAAGCCCCAGCATTTT. Protein product: CASSSPSDRGKPQHF.

The chain joins TRBV18 to TRBJ2-5; possibly TRBD1 for D (5 bases). V was cut by 6 bases and J by 0 bases, with 20 bases left in between. Germline loops: CDR1 KGHSH, CDR2 LQKENI. The CDR3 is 17 amino acids. CDR3 amino acids: CASSPAIVQGYQETQYF. The DNA of the CDR3 is TGTGCCAGCTCCCCAGCAATTGTGCAGGGATACCAAGAGACCCAGTACTTC.

This clone was detected only a few times. This chain connects TRBV13 to TRBJ1-1, with D uncertain. V lost 1 base and J 9 bases, leaving 9 bases between the germline ends. Germline values: CDR1 PRHDT, CDR2 FYEKMQ (reference sequence). The CDR3 runs to 12 residues. The CDR3 loop is CASSLDRAKAFF. The CDR3 DNA follows: TGTGCCAGCAGCTTAGATAGGGCAAAAGCTTTCTTT. Full variable domain (outside the CDR3, taken from reference TRBV13 and TRBJ1-1): AAGVIQSPRHLIKEKRETATLKCYPIPRHDTVYWYQQGPGQDPQFLISFYEKMQSDKGSIPDRFSAQQFSDYHSELNMSSLELGDSALYFCASSLDRAKAFFGQGTRLTVV.

The chain links TRBV18 to TRBJ2-1, with TRBD2 matching 10 bases. Per the germline V gene, CDR1 is KGHSH and CDR2 is LQKENI. This CDR3 contains 17 residues. The V and J ends lost 3 bases and 2 bases, in that order; junction bases with no gene match: 7. In nucleotides, the CDR3 is TGTGCCAGCTCACCGGGAAGCGGGGGGGCCACCTACAATGAGCAGTTCTTC. Protein sequence: CASSPGSGGATYNEQFF.

The rearrangement links TRBV5-8 to TRBJ1-2; 9 bases are a match to TRBD1. The V segment lost 4 bases and the J segment 0 bases; nucleotides outside the gene matches: 10. The CDR3 is 17 amino acids. CDR1 is SGHTS, CDR2 YDEGEE, per germline. For the CDR3, the DNA is TGTGCCAGCAGCCCGGGACAGGGCAACCTTGCTAACTATGGCTACACCTTC. Protein product: CASSPGQGNLANYGYTF.

V is TRBV7-2 and J is TRBJ1-2; 7 bases line up with TRBD1. Germline loops: CDR1 SGHTA, CDR2 FQGNSA. With 3 bases clipped from V and 8 bases from J, the junction kept 9 bases outside the gene matches. The CDR3 loop spans 14 amino acids. CDR3 in amino acids: CASSFTGVSGGYTF. CDR3 bases: TGTGCCAGCAGCTTTACAGGGGTGTCTGGGGGCTACACCTTC.

This chain joins TRBV6-1 and TRBJ2-3; D call uncertain. The germline gives CDR1 MNHNS, CDR2 SASEGT. Trimming pared 6 bases from V and 2 bases from J, leaving 12 bases between. This CDR3 spans 14 amino acids. The CDR3 spells CASSWGQNTDTQYF. CDR3 nucleotide sequence: TGTGCCAGCAGCTGGGGTCAGAACACAGATACGCAGTATTTT.

The chain is built from TRBV19 and TRBJ2-5; no clear D. V lost 1 base and J lost 3, with 12 bases in between. CDR3 size: 15 residues. Germline CDR1 is LNHDA and CDR2 is SQIVND (reference sequence). The CDR3 here is CASSIGTTGEETQYF. The DNA of the CDR3 is TGTGCCAGTAGTATAGGTACTACCGGAGAAGAGACCCAGTACTTC.

This CDR3 is CASSPWTGAYNEQFF. CDR3 DNA: TGTGCCAGCAGCCCATGGACAGGGGCCTACAATGAGCAGTTCTTC. V is TRBV11-2 and J is TRBJ2-1; the match to TRBD1 covers 9 bases. The junction had 4 bases not matched to a gene; V was cut back by 5 bases and J by 2 bases. The germline CDR1 and CDR2 sequences are SGHAT and FQNNGV. This CDR3 is built from 15 residues.

This chain joins TRBV30 and TRBJ2-5; no definite D call. The germline V gene encodes CDR1 GTSNPN and CDR2 SVGIG (reference sequence). The CDR3 loop spans 15 amino acids. Between the trimmed V and J ends, which lost 2 bases and 7 bases, there was a span of 20 bases. The chain's CDR3 is CAWSPSTGRHGTQYF. The CDR3 nucleotides are TGTGCCTGGAGTCCCTCGACCGGGCGCCATGGGACCCAGTACTTC. The entire variable domain, with the rest obtained from reference TRBV30 and TRBJ2-5, is as follows: SQTIHQWPATLVQPVGSPLSLECTVEGTSNPNLYWYRQAAGRGLQLLFYSVGIGQISSEVPQNLSASRPQDRQFILSSKKLLLSDSGFYLCAWSPSTGRHGTQYFGPGTRLLVL.

A few counts support this clone. Here the CDR3 reads CATSRGGTGNTNAGELFF. As DNA, the CDR3 is TGTGCCACCAGCAGAGGAGGGACAGGGAACACCAACGCCGGGGAGCTGTTTTTT. The gene calls are TRBV15 and TRBJ2-2, with 9 positions matching TRBD1. This CDR3 is 18 amino acids long. V shed 1 base, J shed 6 bases, and the junction held 12 bases outside the gene matches. From germline, CDR1 is LNHNV and CDR2 YYDKDF (reference sequence).

CDR3 amino acids: CASSRDSSREKLFF. CDR3 nucleotides: TGTGCCAGCAGCCGGGACAGCTCTAGGGAAAAACTGTTTTTT. The chain carries TRBV7-9 and TRBJ1-4; 7 bases fit TRBD1. Germline CDR1 SEHNR, CDR2 FQNEAQ (reference sequence). After removal of 5 bases from V and 8 bases from J, the junction contained 8 bases not matched to a gene. This CDR3 spans 14 amino acids.

The rearrangement uses TRBV27 and TRBJ2-5; 9 bases align to TRBD2. The trim removed 0 bases at V and 7 bases at J, leaving 9 bases unmatched. This CDR3 region has 16 residues. From germline, CDR1 is MNHEY and CDR2 SMNVEV (reference sequence). The CDR3 protein is CASSLSSGTSRGTQYF. The CDR3 DNA follows: TGTGCCAGCAGTTTATCCTCAGGGACTAGCAGGGGGACCCAGTACTTC.

This sequence joins TRBV5-6 and TRBJ1-3; perhaps TRBD1 as D (6 bases). V gave up 0 bases and J gave up 2 bases, with 9 bases separating them. The CDR3 covers 15 residues. CDR1 is SGHDT and CDR2 is YYEEEE in the germline V gene. The CDR3: CASSLVSGAGNTIYF. CDR3 sequence (DNA): TGTGCCAGCAGCTTGGTTTCAGGGGCTGGAAACACCATATATTTT.

The chain has TRBV5-6 and TRBJ2-7, with TRBD1 matching 7 bases. Germline V gene sequence: CDR1 SGHDT, CDR2 YYEEEE. J was trimmed by 2 bases and V by 4 bases; bases with no gene match: 15. CDR3 size: 17 residues. Here the CDR3 DNA reads TGTGCCAGCAGCGTTACAGGGGCGCAGGTCCCTGCCTACGAGCAGTACTTC. Translated: CASSVTGAQVPAYEQYF. Filled out from reference TRBV5-6 and TRBJ2-7, the complete variable domain reads DAGVTQSPTHLIKTRGQQVTLRCSPKSGHDTVSWYQQALGQGPQFIFQYYEEEERQRGNFPDRFSGHQFPNYSSELNVNALLLGDSALYLCASSVTGAQVPAYEQYFGPGTRLTVT.

The chain combines TRBV9 with TRBJ2-7; unclear D gene. Trimming shortened V by 4 bases and J by 5 bases, and 10 bases separated the two germline ends. The CDR3 loop spans 12 amino acids. CDR1 and CDR2 (germline): SGDLS, YYNGEE. CDR3 nucleotides: TGTGCCAGCAGCCCGACGGACGACGAGCAGTACTTC. Translation: CASSPTDDEQYF.

This clone was picked up one time. The CDR3 spells CATSRDLRGTGPEYF. DNA for the CDR3: TGTGCCACCAGCAGAGATCTGAGGGGGACAGGCCCTGAGTACTTC. The J gene is TRBJ2-7, the V gene TRBV15, with 8 nucleotides matching TRBD1. The CDR3 loop spans 15 amino acids. V dropped 0 bases and J dropped 11; count of bases not matched to a gene: 12. The germline CDR1 and CDR2 sequences are LNHNV and YYDKDF (reference sequence).

The rearrangement uses TRBV5-5 and TRBJ1-5; D call uncertain. This CDR3 is 14 amino acids long. Between the trimmed V and J ends, which lost 0 bases and 1 base, there was a span of 5 bases. CDR1 and CDR2 (germline): SGHKS, YYEKEE (reference sequence). CDR3 sequence: CASSLVLSNQPQHF. In nucleotides, the CDR3 is TGTGCCAGCAGCTTGGTACTGAGCAATCAGCCCCAGCATTTT. Together with reference TRBV5-5 and TRBJ1-5, the CDR3 gives the full variable domain: DAGVTQSPTHLIKTRGQQVTLRCSPISGHKSVSWYQQVLGQGPQFIFQYYEKEERGRGNFPDRFSARQFPNYSSELNVNALLLGDSALYLCASSLVLSNQPQHFGDGTRLSIL.

The chain employs TRBV19 and TRBJ2-1; possibly TRBD1 for D (5 bases). This CDR3 comprises 15 residues. The V gene's germline CDR1 is LNHDA and CDR2 SQIVND (reference sequence). Between the trimmed V and J ends, which lost 3 bases and 8 bases, there was a span of 17 bases. Written as DNA, the CDR3 is TGTGCCAGTAGTATTCAGCCCCCAGGGATCGATGAGCAGTTCTTC. Amino acids: CASSIQPPGIDEQFF.

The chain has TRBV5-6 and TRBJ1-2, with TRBD1 matching over 11 bases. CDR3 length: 14 residues. Germline assignment: CDR1 SGHDT and CDR2 YYEEEE. The V segment lost 4 bases and the J segment 7 bases; nucleotides outside the gene matches: 6. The CDR3 reads CASSPGQGAAGYTF. As DNA, the CDR3 is TGTGCCAGCAGCCCCGGACAGGGGGCGGCTGGCTACACCTTC.

The CDR3 here is CASSLLGHSDYGYTF. DNA of the CDR3: TGTGCCAGCAGCTTACTGGGACACTCCGACTATGGCTACACCTTC. The chain combines TRBV27 with TRBJ1-2, with a weak D call TRBD1 (6 bases). Germline V gene lookup returns CDR1 MNHEY and CDR2 SMNVEV (reference sequence). The CDR3 extends over 15 amino acids. V was pared by 6 bases and J by 3 bases, with 17 bases between.

This rearrangement joins TRBV4-1 to TRBJ2-7; D is unresolved. Trimming took off 4 bases at V and 2 bases at J, with 15 bases between the two ends. CDR1 is MGHRA and CDR2 is YSYEKL in the germline V gene. CDR3 size: 15 residues. The CDR3 is CASSPNGRGAYEQYF. Written as DNA, the CDR3 is TGCGCCAGCAGCCCAAACGGACGTGGAGCCTACGAGCAGTACTTC.

This rearrangement joins TRBV4-1 to TRBJ2-7; D unclear. The ends were cut back, 1 base at V and 2 bases at J, with 9 bases in the middle. The CDR3 loop spans 14 amino acids. CDR1 and CDR2 from the germline V gene are MGHRA and YSYEKL. The CDR3 protein is CASSQVQDTYEQYF. DNA of the CDR3: TGCGCCAGCAGCCAAGTTCAAGACACCTACGAGCAGTACTTC.

The rearrangement links TRBV28 to TRBJ1-6; D is perhaps TRBD1 (5 bases). The length of the CDR3 is 16 residues. Germline CDR1 MDHEN, CDR2 SYDVKM. Trimming took off 5 bases at V and 1 base at J, with 12 bases between the two ends. CDR3 coding DNA: TGTGCCAGCAGTGCGCCGACAGTATCCTATAATTCACCCCTCCACTTT. It is translated as CASSAPTVSYNSPLHF. The whole variable domain, remainder taken from reference TRBV28 and TRBJ1-6, is DVKVTQSSRYLVKRTGEKVFLECVQDMDHENMFWYRQDPGLGLRLIYFSYDVKMKEKGDIPEGYSVSREKKERFSLILESASTNQTSMYLCASSAPTVSYNSPLHFGNGTRLTVT.